Listed here are 9 T cell receptor beta chains from one sample, sequenced in a study of PD-L1 blockade in urothelial cancer (dated 2017 in TCRdb). The time point label here, explained by the study, means: pretreatment peripheral blood. Library preparation used the immunoSEQ multiplex PCR assay. TCRdb stores this immuneACCESS table with in-frame sequences only. Part of the clones is absent; in the studies checked, under half of the shortfall reflects unresolved V genes, and no reason is known for the rest. Recorded for this sample are about 52,000 clones; roughly four fifths of them occurred a single time. The ten largest account for about 4.1% of the sample. The starting material was PBMCs, obtained around atezolizumab (anti-PD-L1) treatment. These receptors came from a man between 65 and 85 years old with urothelial cancer.

The rearrangement uses TRBV28 and TRBJ2-2; maybe TRBD1 (6 bases). The CDR3 length is 13 residues. CDR1 MDHEN and CDR2 SYDVKM come from the germline V gene. Trimming cost V 6 bases and J 7 bases, with 12 bases left between them. The CDR3 coding sequence is TGTGCCAGCAGACCAGGACAGATCGGGGAGCTGTTTTTT. Translating gives CASRPGQIGELFF.

J is TRBJ2-5 and V is TRBV5-6; no reliable D call. V gave up 0 bases and J gave up 2 bases, with 14 bases separating them. The CDR3 length is 16 residues. Germline V CDR1 and CDR2: SGHDT, YYEEEE. DNA of the CDR3: TGTGCCAGCAGCTTGGGGCTTGTCGCCTTTCAAGAGACCCAGTACTTC. Its protein product is CASSLGLVAFQETQYF.

As for this clone: At one boundary the junction diverges from the germline segment, which might be a read error. Other DNA sequences in this specimen translate into the identical CDR3. CDR3: CASSPDSPVSYEQYF. CDR3 sequence (DNA): TGTGCCAGCTCACCAGATTCTCCGGTCTCCTACGAGCAATACTTC. The rearrangement joins TRBV18 to TRBJ2-7, with D hard to call. Germline CDR1 is KGHSH and CDR2 is LQKENI. The CDR3 is 15 residues long.

The chain carries TRBV9 and TRBJ2-7; D perhaps matches TRBD2 (5 bases). Trimming pared 4 bases from V and 2 bases from J, leaving 13 bases between. Germline loops: CDR1 SGDLS, CDR2 YYNGEE. CDR3 length: 14 residues. CDR3 DNA: TGTGCCAGCAGCCCACGGCTAGCACCCTACGAGCAGTACTTC. Its protein product is CASSPRLAPYEQYF.

The J gene is TRBJ2-6, the V gene TRBV30; no clear D gene. The length of the CDR3 is 15 residues. V lost 3 bases and J lost 0, with 9 bases in between. The germline gives CDR1 GTSNPN, CDR2 SVGIG (reference sequence). The CDR3 reads CAWRGSISGANVLTF. The CDR3 bases are TGTGCCTGGAGGGGTAGCATCTCTGGGGCCAACGTCCTGACTTTC.

The gene calls are TRBV10-3 and TRBJ2-3; a possible D gene is TRBD1 (5 bases). V was clipped by 2 bases and J by 0 bases, with 18 bases between them. Germline V gene lookup returns CDR1 ENHRY and CDR2 SYGVKD. The CDR3 is 18 residues long. CDR3 residues: CAISEIGRQGFSTDTQYF. For the CDR3, the DNA is TGTGCCATCAGTGAGATCGGACGCCAGGGCTTTAGCACAGATACGCAGTATTTT.

The sample holds a few counts of this clone. The rearrangement uses TRBV19 and TRBJ2-5, with 11 bases lining up with TRBD1. CDR3 size: 15 residues. V trimming: 5 bases; J trimming: 4 bases; junction bases outside the gene matches: 6. The V gene's germline CDR1 is LNHDA and CDR2 SQIVND (reference sequence). The CDR3 sequence is CASSLDRGQGETQYF. The CDR3 bases are TGTGCCAGTAGTCTGGACAGGGGGCAAGGAGAGACCCAGTACTTC.

CDR3 in DNA: TGTGCCAGCAGTGTTGTTGCGGCCTCCCCATCGGGGCAGTACTTC. Amino acids: CASSVVAASPSGQYF. This chain connects TRBV2 to TRBJ2-7; D remains unclear. V lost 4 bases and J lost 9, with 22 bases in between. The CDR3 runs 15 residues. In germline, CDR1 is SNHLY, CDR2 FYNNEI.

The V call is TRBV30, the J call TRBJ1-3; the D is unclear. In germline, CDR1 is GTSNPN, CDR2 SVGIG (reference sequence). Trimming shortened V by 5 bases and J by 4 bases, and 9 bases separated the two germline ends. This CDR3 has 12 amino acids. CDR3 in amino acids: CAWGSSGNTIYF. The DNA for the CDR3 is TGTGCCTGGGGCTCCTCCGGAAACACCATATATTTT.